Below are 8 T cell receptor beta chains sequenced from a single sample in a study of T-cell reconstitution after alpha-beta-depleted transplantation in children listed by TCRdb under 2016. The sample's treatment or condition label, decoded: allogeneic hematopoietic cell transplantation with graft depleted of TCRalphabeta T cells and CD19 B cells. Library prep was done by PCR. The instrument was an Illumina HiSeq 2500. TCR library preparation used molecular barcoding, with unique molecular identifiers applied to normalize quantification of the TCRbeta repertoire. The raw public reads went through TCRdb reprocessing: fastp at Q25, MiXCR clone calling, in-frame beta chains kept. Duplicate CDR3 protein sequences are folded into a single record with the most common DNA and genes. In this sample the table shows around 230,000 distinct CDR3 sequences, approximately 15% of which occur a single time. Clones ranked in the top ten supply about 41% of the sample.

The source material was PBMCs, mostly from graft donor cells, sampled 360 days after TCRalphabeta/CD19-depleted stem cell transplant. The receptors originated from a male patient between 2 and 15 years old who had a stem cell transplant for acute lymphoblastic leukemia, so the T cells may come from the graft donor.

The chain carries TRBV27 and TRBJ2-1; no clear D gene. CDR3 size: 12 residues. V gave up 7 bases and J gave up 7 bases, with 11 bases separating them. Germline CDR1 reads MNHEY; CDR2 reads SMNVEV (reference sequence). CDR3 in DNA: TGTGCCAGCATGGCCGGCCATAATGAGCAGTTCTTC. Amino acids: CASMAGHNEQFF.

V gene TRBV5-1 combines with J gene TRBJ2-1; 12 bases are a match to TRBD2. The CDR3 extends over 17 amino acids. The V and J ends lost 4 bases and 4 bases, in that order; junction bases with no gene match: 9. In germline, CDR1 is SGHRS, CDR2 YFSETQ. CDR3 sequence reads: CASSHRAGLAGYNEQFF. CDR3 nucleotide sequence: TGCGCCAGCAGCCACCGTGCGGGACTAGCGGGTTACAATGAGCAGTTCTTC.

V is TRBV20-1 and J is TRBJ1-5; TRBD1 might be the D (6 bases). Trimming took off 0 bases at V and 3 bases at J, with 24 bases between the two ends. Germline CDR1 and CDR2: DFQATT and SNEGSKA (reference sequence). The CDR3 totals 19 residues. In DNA form, the CDR3 reads TGCAGTGCTAGAGATTATCTCCCCCGCGGTCCGGGGGCCAATCAGCCCCAGCATTTT. As protein: CSARDYLPRGPGANQPQHF.

This clonotype occurred many times. The chain carries TRBV12-3 or TRBV12-4 and TRBJ2-5; 10 nucleotides match TRBD1. The CDR3 consists of 15 residues. V lost 6 bases to trimming and J lost 5 bases; unmatched junction nucleotides: 9. The CDR3 nucleotides read TGTGCCAGCAGGCTCGGGACAGGGGCGTTGGAGACCCAGTACTTC. It codes for CASRLGTGALETQYF.

There are a few counts of this clonotype. CDR3 sequence: CASSATPLYEQYF. The CDR3 nucleotides are TGTGCCAGCAGCGCTACCCCTCTCTACGAGCAGTACTTC. The rearrangement uses TRBV14 and TRBJ2-7; D gene unclear. The length of the CDR3 is 13 residues. V was shortened by 5 bases and J by 3 bases, with 11 bases between the two germline ends. Looked up from germline, CDR1 is SGHDN and CDR2 is FVKESK.

This clonotype was counted only a few times. V and J are TRBV29-1 and TRBJ2-7; the match to TRBD1 covers 12 bases. V trimming: 3 bases; J trimming: 7 bases; junction bases outside the gene matches: 4. This CDR3 has 13 residues. CDR1 is SQVTM, CDR2 ANQGSEA, per germline. CDR3 sequence reads: CSVEGQGAGEQYF. CDR3 sequence (DNA): TGCAGCGTTGAGGGACAGGGGGCTGGAGAGCAGTACTTC.

The chain has TRBV11-2 and TRBJ2-4; D ambiguous. V shed 5 bases and J shed 0 bases, with 11 bases lying between them. Germline assignment: CDR1 SGHAT and CDR2 FQNNGV. The length of the CDR3 is 15 residues. The CDR3: CASSRIGLAKNIQYF. As DNA, the CDR3 is TGTGCCAGCAGCAGAATTGGGTTAGCCAAAAACATTCAGTACTTC.

A few counts support this clonotype. The chain couples TRBV5-1 to TRBJ2-7; 7 bases align to TRBD1. CDR1 and CDR2 from the germline V gene are SGHRS and YFSETQ. The CDR3 spans 15 residues. The V gene end was trimmed by 1 base and the J gene end by 2 bases; junction bases not matched to a gene: 6. For the CDR3, the DNA is TGCGCCAGCAGCTTGCCCGGGACAGTAGCCTACGAGCAGTACTTC. Protein: CASSLPGTVAYEQYF.